This TCR beta chain was sequenced in a study of shared T cell receptors in the human thymus. The data were produced by immunoSEQ multiplex PCR, yet TCRdb's version contains in-frame clones alone and is incomplete. The sample holds roughly 710,000 clones; approximately 83% are singletons and the top ten take about 0.0098%. The CDR3 extends over 16 amino acids. The germline gives CDR1 SGHAT, CDR2 FQNNGV. V dropped 2 bases and J dropped 10; count of bases not matched to a gene: 12. This sample was shared with a second study, whose subject was human thymus T cells. From that paper: Resections from corrective heart surgery supplied the thymus tissue. Repertoires from thymus and blood appeared to show biased V and J gene usage. Related research described thymic repertoires that were highly overlapping among unrelated individuals.

This rearrangement joins TRBV11-2 to TRBJ2-1; 9 nucleotides line up with TRBD2. This clonotype was obtained from a girl less than two years old with a congenital heart defect. Sample: thymocytes. The CDR3 is CASSLTAGGASREQFF. The CDR3 nucleotides read TGTGCCAGCAGCTTAACGGCGGGGGGGGCTTCGCGCGAGCAGTTCTTC.